This T cell receptor beta chain is from a study of radiotherapy plus CTLA-4 blockade in lung cancer. Study context: For approximately 19% of patients, objective responses occurred, and roughly 30% had disease control.

This CDR3 is built from 19 residues. Germline-derived CDR1 and CDR2 are LNHDA and SQIVND (reference sequence). V was clipped by 4 bases and J by 4 bases; unmatched bases: 15. Profiling relied on immunoSEQ multiplex PCR, and the TCRdb table lists in-frame clones only, not all of them. The sample records 110,000 or so clones, approximately 84% being singletons. Specimen: peripheral blood, collected from a patient treated with radiotherapy plus ipilimumab. This clonotype was obtained from a human donor with non-small cell lung cancer who had a partial response to radiotherapy plus ipilimumab. This sequence joins TRBV19 and TRBJ2-1; 11 bases agree with TRBD2. The chain's CDR3 is CASSTPLGSGRGKYNEQFF. For the CDR3, the DNA is TGTGCCAGTAGTACCCCCTTGGGTAGCGGGAGGGGCAAGTACAATGAGCAGTTCTTC.